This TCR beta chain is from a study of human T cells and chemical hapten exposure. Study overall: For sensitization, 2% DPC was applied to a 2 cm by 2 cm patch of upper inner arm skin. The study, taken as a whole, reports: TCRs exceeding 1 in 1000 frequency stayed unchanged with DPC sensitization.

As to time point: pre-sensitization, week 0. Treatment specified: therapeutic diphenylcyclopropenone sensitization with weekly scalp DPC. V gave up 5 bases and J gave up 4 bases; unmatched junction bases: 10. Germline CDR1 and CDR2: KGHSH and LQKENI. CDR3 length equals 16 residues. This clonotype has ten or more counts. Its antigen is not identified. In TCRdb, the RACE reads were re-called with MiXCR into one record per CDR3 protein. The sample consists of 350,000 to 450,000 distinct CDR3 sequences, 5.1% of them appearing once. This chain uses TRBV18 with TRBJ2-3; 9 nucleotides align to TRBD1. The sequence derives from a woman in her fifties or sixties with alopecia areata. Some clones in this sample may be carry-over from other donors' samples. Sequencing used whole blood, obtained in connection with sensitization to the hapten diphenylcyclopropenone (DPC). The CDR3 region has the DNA TGTGCCAGCTCAACCCCCGAGGGACAGGGACCAGATACGCAGTATTTT. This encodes CASSTPEGQGPDTQYF.